One and the same sample provided the 9 T cell receptor beta chains below, sequenced in a study of cytomegalovirus exposure and HLA in healthy donors. It was with 60 Vbeta and 13 Jbeta primers that the PCR ran. Profiled with immunoSEQ multiplex PCR; TCRdb holds only in-frame clones, not every one. Found here are about 130,000 clones, 84% of them singletons; the top ten hold less than 3%. Sequencing was carried out using PBMCs. Source of these receptors: a man aged 50 or older in good health and CMV-seronegative.

The chain uses TRBV18 and TRBJ2-2; 7 nucleotides agree with TRBD1. With 4 bases clipped from V and 0 bases from J, the junction kept 2 bases outside the gene matches. CDR1 and CDR2 (germline): KGHSH, LQKENI. This CDR3 contains 15 residues. CDR3 DNA: TGTGCCAGCTCACAGGGACAGCCGAACACCGGGGAGCTGTTTTTT. It translates to CASSQGQPNTGELFF.

The rearrangement uses TRBV5-4 and TRBJ2-1; D uncertain. The CDR3 totals 13 residues. Between the trimmed V and J ends, which lost 0 bases and 6 bases, there was a span of 7 bases. CDR1 and CDR2 from the germline V gene are SGHNT and YYREEE (reference sequence). The CDR3, as DNA: TGTGCCAGCAGCTTGGGGCTGGTCAATGAGCAGTTCTTC. This encodes CASSLGLVNEQFF.

The genes are TRBV5-1 and TRBJ2-5; 8 bases map to TRBD2. The V segment lost 1 base and the J segment 3 bases; nucleotides outside the gene matches: 2. The CDR3 has 14 amino acids. Germline V gives CDR1 SGHRS, CDR2 YFSETQ. The CDR3 protein is CASSLMRGEETQYF. CDR3 nucleotide sequence: TGCGCCAGCAGCTTGATGCGGGGGGAAGAGACCCAGTACTTC.

This chain connects TRBV9 to TRBJ2-5; the match to TRBD2 covers 10 bases. V dropped 3 bases and J dropped 6; count of bases not matched to a gene: 5. This CDR3 is built from 14 residues. Germline V gene sequence: CDR1 SGDLS, CDR2 YYNGEE. The CDR3 DNA sequence: TGTGCCAGCAGCGAGACTAGCGGGCAACAGACCCAGTACTTC. Translation: CASSETSGQQTQYF.

The chain is built from TRBV19 and TRBJ1-4, with D perhaps TRBD1 (6 bases). CDR1 LNHDA and CDR2 SQIVND come from the germline V gene (reference sequence). V was clipped by 2 bases and J by 11 bases, with 12 bases between them. This CDR3 is 13 amino acids long. CDR3 residues: CASSISSRGKLFF. In DNA, the CDR3 is TGTGCCAGTAGTATAAGCTCCAGGGGCAAACTGTTTTTT.

The gene calls are TRBV6-5 and TRBJ1-2; D is ambiguous. Germline V lookup: CDR1 MNHEY, CDR2 SVGAGI. The CDR3 runs 13 residues. V was pared by 5 bases and J by 4 bases, with 11 bases between. CDR3 in amino acids: CASSPGSFYGYTF. In nucleotides, the CDR3 is TGTGCCAGCAGTCCGGGATCCTTCTATGGCTACACCTTC.

The V gene is TRBV6-1, the J gene TRBJ2-7, with 7 bases lining up with TRBD1. V was pared by 8 bases and J by 4 bases, with 11 bases of the junction left unmatched. Germline assignment: CDR1 MNHNS and CDR2 SASEGT. The CDR3 runs 14 residues. The CDR3 nucleotides are TGTGCCAGCCGGGGAACAGGGGAGAAATACGAGCAGTACTTC. Translating gives CASRGTGEKYEQYF.

The V gene is TRBV2, the J gene TRBJ1-2; D perhaps matches TRBD1 (5 bases). This CDR3 is built from 13 residues. Trimming took off 5 bases at V and 5 bases at J, with 12 bases between the two ends. CDR1 and CDR2 (germline): SNHLY, FYNNEI. Written as DNA, the CDR3 is TGTGCCAGCAGTCTAGGGGTGAATTATGGCTACACCTTC. Its protein product is CASSLGVNYGYTF. Full variable domain (rest looked up from reference TRBV2 and TRBJ1-2): EPEVTQTPSHQVTQMGQEVILRCVPISNHLYFYWYRQILGQKVEFLVSFYNNEISEKSEIFDDQFSVERPDGSNFTLKIRSTKLEDSAMYFCASSLGVNYGYTFGSGTRLTVV.

The chain joins TRBV2 to TRBJ2-1, with TRBD2 as a possible D gene (6 bases). Germline CDR1 and CDR2: SNHLY and FYNNEI. The CDR3 consists of 15 residues. V lost 6 bases and J lost 4, with 16 bases in between. The CDR3 coding sequence is TGTGCCAGCAGCCCCCTCGGGACTCCGTACAATGAGCAGTTCTTC. Its translation is CASSPLGTPYNEQFF.